Listed below are T cell receptor beta chains from one sample, sequenced in a study of T cell responses to AZD1222 COVID-19 vaccine. TCRdb keeps only in-frame clones here, not all; method: immunoSEQ multiplex PCR. The sample lists over 100,000 clones; over 70% were seen once. This material consisted of peripheral blood, taken on day 0 of AZD1222 vaccination. The receptor set was obtained from an adult in good health. CDR3s include the opening cysteine and the closing phenylalanine or tryptophan. A D gene is named only where the DNA matches it firmly. A clone size is listed for some rows: how often the clone was seen (once, few, many), or a class if it is expanded.

D gene: TRBD2; V gene: TRBV19; CDR3 length: 13; J gene: TRBJ2-1; clone size: .; CDR3 protein: CASSIVERGERFF; CDR3 DNA: TGTGCCAGTAGTATAGTCGAGCGGGGTGAACGGTTCTTC
D gene: .; V gene: TRBV30; CDR3 length: 14; J gene: TRBJ1-6; clone size: once; CDR3 protein: CAWRAGRYNSPLHF; CDR3 DNA: TGTGCCTGGAGGGCTGGGCGCTATAATTCACCCCTCCACTTT
D gene: .; V gene: TRBV21-1; CDR3 length: 12; J gene: TRBJ1-2; clone size: once; CDR3 protein: CASSKTGPGYTF; CDR3 DNA: TGTGCCAGCAGCAAAACAGGCCCTGGCTACACCTTC
D gene: TRBD1; V gene: TRBV13; CDR3 length: 17; J gene: TRBJ2-7; clone size: .; CDR3 protein: CASSTRRRGQGIEEQYF; CDR3 DNA: TGTGCCAGCAGCACTAGGAGGCGGGGACAGGGGATAGAGGAGCAGTACTTC
D gene: .; V gene: TRBV5-5; CDR3 length: 11; J gene: TRBJ2-3; clone size: .; CDR3 protein: CASSTTDTQYF; CDR3 DNA: TGTGCCAGCAGCACCACAGATACGCAGTATTTT
D gene: TRBD1; V gene: TRBV15; CDR3 length: 15; J gene: TRBJ2-5; clone size: .; CDR3 protein: CAASRTSGQPETQYF; CDR3 DNA: TGTGCCGCCAGCAGGACCTCGGGACAGCCGGAGACCCAGTACTTC
D gene: TRBD1; V gene: TRBV4-2; CDR3 length: 15; J gene: TRBJ2-7; clone size: .; CDR3 protein: CASSQAGTGLYEQYF; CDR3 DNA: TGTGCCAGCAGCCAAGCGGGGACAGGGCTATACGAGCAGTACTTC
D gene: TRBD1; V gene: TRBV11-2; CDR3 length: 15; J gene: TRBJ1-4; clone size: .; CDR3 protein: CASSPQTGGSEKLFF; CDR3 DNA: TGTGCCAGCAGCCCCCAGACAGGGGGCAGTGAAAAACTGTTTTTT
D gene: TRBD1; V gene: TRBV2; CDR3 length: 15; J gene: TRBJ1-2; clone size: .; CDR3 protein: CASSTSGTGLGGYTF; CDR3 DNA: TGTGCCAGCAGTACTTCCGGGACAGGACTGGGGGGCTACACCTTC
D gene: TRBD2; V gene: TRBV27; CDR3 length: 16; J gene: TRBJ2-5; clone size: few; CDR3 protein: CASRLLAGGPEETQYF; CDR3 DNA: TGTGCCAGCAGACTGCTAGCGGGGGGGCCTGAGGAGACCCAGTACTTC
D gene: .; V gene: TRBV7-2; CDR3 length: 15; J gene: TRBJ2-1; clone size: .; CDR3 protein: CASSLGPGSGNEQFF; CDR3 DNA: TGTGCCAGCAGCCTTGGCCCGGGGTCAGGCAATGAGCAGTTCTTC
D gene: TRBD1; V gene: TRBV7-9; CDR3 length: 16; J gene: TRBJ2-7; clone size: .; CDR3 protein: CASSLKVGTGAYEQYF; CDR3 DNA: TGTGCCAGCAGCTTAAAAGTGGGGACAGGGGCCTACGAGCAGTACTTC
D gene: TRBD1; V gene: TRBV28; CDR3 length: 16; J gene: TRBJ2-1; clone size: .; CDR3 protein: CASSPIRDREYNEQFF; CDR3 DNA: TGTGCCAGCAGTCCTATCCGGGACAGGGAATACAATGAGCAGTTCTTC
D gene: TRBD1; V gene: TRBV4-3; CDR3 length: 19; J gene: TRBJ1-1; clone size: once; CDR3 protein: CASSQAQQPGDRLNTEAFF; CDR3 DNA: TGCGCCAGCAGCCAAGCCCAACAACCAGGGGACAGGCTGAACACTGAAGCTTTCTTT